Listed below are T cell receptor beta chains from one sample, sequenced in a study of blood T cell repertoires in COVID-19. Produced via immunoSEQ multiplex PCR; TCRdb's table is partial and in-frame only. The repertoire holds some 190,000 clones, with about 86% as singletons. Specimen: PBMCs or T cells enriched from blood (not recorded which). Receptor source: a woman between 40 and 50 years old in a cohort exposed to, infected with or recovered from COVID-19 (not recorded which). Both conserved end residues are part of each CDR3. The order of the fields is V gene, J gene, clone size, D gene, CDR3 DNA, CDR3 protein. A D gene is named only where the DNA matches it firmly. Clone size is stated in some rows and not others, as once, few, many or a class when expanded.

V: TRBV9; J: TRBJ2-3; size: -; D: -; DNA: TGTGCCAGCAGCGTAGAGGGCCGACAGTCCATTATCACAGATACGCAGTATTTT; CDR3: CASSVEGRQSIITDTQYF
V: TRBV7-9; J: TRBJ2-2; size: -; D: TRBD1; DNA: TGTGCCAGCAGCCCCAACAGGGGTACCGGGGAGCTGTTTTTT; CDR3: CASSPNRGTGELFF
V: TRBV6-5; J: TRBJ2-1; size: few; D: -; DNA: TGTGCCAGCAGTTACCACCGGGGTGGGACCTACAATGAGCAGTTCTTC; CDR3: CASSYHRGGTYNEQFF
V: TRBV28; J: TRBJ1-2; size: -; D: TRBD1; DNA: TGTGCCAGCACGTTCGGACAGGGAGGCGGCTATGGCTACACCTTC; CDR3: CASTFGQGGGYGYTF
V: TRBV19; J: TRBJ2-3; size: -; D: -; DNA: TGTGCCAGTAGTACAAGCACAGATACGCAGTATTTT; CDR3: CASSTSTDTQYF
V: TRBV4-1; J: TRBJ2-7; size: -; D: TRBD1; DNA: TGCGCCAGCAGCCAACTCCCGGGACAGCCAGTCTACGAGCAGTACTTC; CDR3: CASSQLPGQPVYEQYF
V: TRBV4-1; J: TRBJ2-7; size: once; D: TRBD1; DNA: TGCGCCAGCAGCCAACCACCGGGACAGGCTCGGTACGAGCAGTACTTC; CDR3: CASSQPPGQARYEQYF
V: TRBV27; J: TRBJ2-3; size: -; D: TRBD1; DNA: TGTGCCAGCAGGGGACAGGGGGAAGTGAACACAGATACGCAGTATTTT; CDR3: CASRGQGEVNTDTQYF
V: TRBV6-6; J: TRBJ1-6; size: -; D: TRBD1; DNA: TGTGCCAGCAGAGGACAGGAGAATTCACCCCTCCACTTT; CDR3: CASRGQENSPLHF
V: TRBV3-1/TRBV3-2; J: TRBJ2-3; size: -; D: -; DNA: TGTGCCAGCAGCCTTGACGAACCGGGATCTTTACCCGGATGGGGCACAGATACGCAGTATTTT; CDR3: CASSLDEPGSLPGWGTDTQYF
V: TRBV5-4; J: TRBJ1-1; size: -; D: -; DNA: TGTGCCAGCAGTTCAGAACCCGGGGGGGGGCGAGAAACTGAAGCTTTCTTT; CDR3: CASSSEPGGGRETEAFF
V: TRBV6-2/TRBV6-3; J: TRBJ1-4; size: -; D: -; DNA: TGTGCCAGCAGTTACTCGGAAGGGAGGGGGACTAATGAAAAACTGTTTTTT; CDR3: CASSYSEGRGTNEKLFF
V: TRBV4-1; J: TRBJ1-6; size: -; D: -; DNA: TGCGCCAGCAGCCAAGTTGAGACAGCTAATTCACCCCTCCACTTT; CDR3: CASSQVETANSPLHF
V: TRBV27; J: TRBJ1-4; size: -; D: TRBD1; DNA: TGTGCCAGCAGGACGACAGGGGCCGGGGAAAAACTGTTTTTT; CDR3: CASRTTGAGEKLFF
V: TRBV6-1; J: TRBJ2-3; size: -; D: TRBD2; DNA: TGTGCCAGCAGTGACGCGGGGGGCAGCACAGATACGCAGTATTTT; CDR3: CASSDAGGSTDTQYF
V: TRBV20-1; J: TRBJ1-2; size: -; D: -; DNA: TGCAGTGCGACAGGAGGTGATGGCTACACCTTC; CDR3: CSATGGDGYTF
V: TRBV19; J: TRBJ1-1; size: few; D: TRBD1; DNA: TGTGCCAGTAGTACGCGATACAGGGGTGGAGACACTGAAGCTTTCTTT; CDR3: CASSTRYRGGDTEAFF
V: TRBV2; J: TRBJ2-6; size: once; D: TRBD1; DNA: TGTGCCAGCAGCCAGACAGGGTCTGGGGCCAACGTCCTGACTTTC; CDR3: CASSQTGSGANVLTF
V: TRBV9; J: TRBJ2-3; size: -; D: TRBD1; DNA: TGTGCCAGCAGCGCGGCACAGGGGTCTTACACAGATACGCAGTATTTT; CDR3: CASSAAQGSYTDTQYF
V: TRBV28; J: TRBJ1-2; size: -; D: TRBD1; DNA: TGTGCCAGCAGCCCCTGGACGACAGGGGGCTATGGCTACACCTTC; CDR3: CASSPWTTGGYGYTF
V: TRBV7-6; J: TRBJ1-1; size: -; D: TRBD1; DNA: TGTGCCAGCACCCCCCGACAGGGGGCTGAAGCTTTCTTT; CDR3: CASTPRQGAEAFF
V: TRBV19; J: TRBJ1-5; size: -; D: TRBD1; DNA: TGTGCCAGCTTACCACAGGGGACTTTTAGCAATCAGCCCCAGCATTTT; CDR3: CASLPQGTFSNQPQHF
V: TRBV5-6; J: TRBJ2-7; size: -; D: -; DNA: TGTGCCAGCAGCTTGGACGACGAGGTCTACGAGCAGTACTTC; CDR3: CASSLDDEVYEQYF
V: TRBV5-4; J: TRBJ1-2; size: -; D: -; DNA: TGTGCCAGCAGCTTGTCCGGACAGCGAGGGTTTGGCTACACCTTC; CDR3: CASSLSGQRGFGYTF
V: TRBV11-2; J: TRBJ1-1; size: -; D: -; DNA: TGTGCCAGCAGCCCCCCGGGAGTCCACACTGAAGCTTTCTTT; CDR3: CASSPPGVHTEAFF
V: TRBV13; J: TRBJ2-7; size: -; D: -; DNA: TGTGCCAGCAGCTCTACCCCCGACAGGAGCTACGAGCAGTACTTC; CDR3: CASSSTPDRSYEQYF
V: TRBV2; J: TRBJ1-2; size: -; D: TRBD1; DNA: TGTGCCAGCAGTGGGGGGACAGGGTGGAATCGCTATGGCTACACCTTC; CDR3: CASSGGTGWNRYGYTF
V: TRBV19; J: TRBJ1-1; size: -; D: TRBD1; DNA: TGTGCCAGTAGTTTCACAGGGGTCCGCGAAGCTTTCTTT; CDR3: CASSFTGVREAFF
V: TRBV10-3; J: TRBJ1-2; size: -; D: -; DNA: TGTGCCATCAGTGACGTCGCGGGGCTCTATGGCTACACCTTC; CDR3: CAISDVAGLYGYTF
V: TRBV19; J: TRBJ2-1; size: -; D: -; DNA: TGTGCCAGTAGTATGTACGGGTCTCCCTACAATGAGCAGTTCTTC; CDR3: CASSMYGSPYNEQFF
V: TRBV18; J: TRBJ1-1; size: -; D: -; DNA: TGTGCCAGCTCACCATTGGCCCGGGGGAACACTGAAGCTTTCTTT; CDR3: CASSPLARGNTEAFF
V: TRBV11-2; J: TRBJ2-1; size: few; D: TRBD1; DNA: TGTGCCAGCAGCCGAATTGGACAGGGGGAGATAGGCGAGCAGTTCTTC; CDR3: CASSRIGQGEIGEQFF